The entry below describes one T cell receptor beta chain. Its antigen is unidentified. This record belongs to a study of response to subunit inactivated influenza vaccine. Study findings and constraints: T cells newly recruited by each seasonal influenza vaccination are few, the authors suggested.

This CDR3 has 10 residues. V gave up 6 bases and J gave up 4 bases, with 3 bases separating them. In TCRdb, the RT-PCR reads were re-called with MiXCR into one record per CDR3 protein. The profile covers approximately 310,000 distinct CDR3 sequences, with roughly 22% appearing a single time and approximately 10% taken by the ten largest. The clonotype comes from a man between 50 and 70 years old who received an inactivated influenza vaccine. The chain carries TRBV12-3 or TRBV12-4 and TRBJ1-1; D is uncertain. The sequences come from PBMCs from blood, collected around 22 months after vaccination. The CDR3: CASRATEAFF. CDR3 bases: TGTGCCAGCAGAGCCACTGAAGCTTTCTTT.